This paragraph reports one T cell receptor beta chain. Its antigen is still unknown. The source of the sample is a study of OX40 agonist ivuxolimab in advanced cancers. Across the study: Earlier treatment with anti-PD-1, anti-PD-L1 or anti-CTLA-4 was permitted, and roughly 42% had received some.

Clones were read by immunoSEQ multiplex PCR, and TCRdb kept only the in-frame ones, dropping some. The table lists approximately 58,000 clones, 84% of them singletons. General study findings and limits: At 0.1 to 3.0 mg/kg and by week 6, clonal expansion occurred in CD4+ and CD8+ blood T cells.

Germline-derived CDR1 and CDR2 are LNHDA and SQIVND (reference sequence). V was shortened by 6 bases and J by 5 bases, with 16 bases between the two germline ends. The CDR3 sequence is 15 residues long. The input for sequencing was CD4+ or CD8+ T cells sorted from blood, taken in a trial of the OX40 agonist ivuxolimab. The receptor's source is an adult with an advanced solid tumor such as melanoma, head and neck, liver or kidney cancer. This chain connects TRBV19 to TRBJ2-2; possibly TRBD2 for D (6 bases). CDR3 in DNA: TGTGCCAGTAGCAAATTCGGGGAGGTGACCGGGGAGCTGTTTTTT. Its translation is CASSKFGEVTGELFF. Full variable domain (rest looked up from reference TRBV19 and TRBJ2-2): DGGITQSPKYLFRKEGQNVTLSCEQNLNHDAMYWYRQDPGQGLRLIYYSQIVNDFQKGDIAEGYSVSREKKESFPLTVTSAQKNPTAFYLCASSKFGEVTGELFFGEGSRLTVL.